This record looks at one TCR beta chain sequence and its context. Its matching antigen is unknown. The sample comes from a study of OX40 agonist ivuxolimab in advanced cancers. Findings of the study overall: Clonal expansion among partial responders at 0.1-3.0 mg/kg ranked near the lowest. More expanded clones were found, on average, in CD8+ than in CD4+ T cells.

Clones were read by immunoSEQ multiplex PCR, and TCRdb kept only the in-frame ones, dropping some. The sample records fewer than 15,000 clones, 65% to 75% being singletons. With V trimmed by 1 base and J by 2 bases, 8 bases remained unmatched. The CDR3 is made up of 17 amino acids. CDR1 is SGHVS, CDR2 FQNEAQ, per germline. The gene calls are TRBV7-8 and TRBJ1-3, with TRBD1 matching 7 bases. The clonotype comes from an adult with an advanced solid tumor such as melanoma, head and neck, liver or kidney cancer. This specimen was CD4+ or CD8+ T cells sorted from blood, taken in a trial of the OX40 agonist ivuxolimab. The CDR3, as DNA: TGTGCCAGCAGCTTAGACTCAGGGGGTACTACTGGAAACACCATATATTTT. Translating it yields CASSLDSGGTTGNTIYF.